The entry below gives a single T cell receptor beta chain sequence along with its context. Its antigen is not yet known. Base qualities are missing; no much larger clone stands one base away. These data originate in a study of molecular identifiers for immune sequencing clone quantification listed by TCRdb under 2018. About the investigation overall: For a replicate experiment, RNA from around 20,000 or 100,000 naive CD8 T cells was divided into five aliquots, of which four were sequenced. The study was a methods study using CD8 T cells to benchmark molecular-identifier clustering-based TCR repertoire sequencing (MIDCIRS) and TCR RNA copy counting. On the study overall, not on this receptor specifically: Identical TCR molecules sharing a barcode could cause highly expanded clone sizes to be underestimated. In CMV-specific effector cells, over 99% of molecules were held by clones above 20 RNA copies, whereas under 1% of molecules were held by such clones in naive cells. Modeling gave around 3 recovered TCR RNA copies per cell versus about 10 by digital PCR, implying approximately 30% capture efficiency. Spiked-in Jurkat TCR RNA equivalent to a single cell was reported to be detectable even among 800,000 to 1,000,000 naive CD8 T cells. When barcode sub-clustering was not used, chimeric consensus sequences inflated TCR diversity, with chimeras reaching as high as 47%.

The receptor library was made with PCR. The reads were generated on an Illumina MiSeq. The Qiagen AllPrep DNA/RNA kit was used to purify total RNA. Before any analysis, reads coming from multiple sequencing runs of the same library were combined into one pool. The original pipeline was this. Reads were retained only if their TCR constant sequence matched exactly, and those retained reads were trimmed to 150 nt and grouped according to their 12-nt molecular barcodes. Reads within each barcode group were sub-clustered using a 15% Levenshtein threshold, and quality-weighted consensus sequences were constructed for each RNA molecule. Non-functional sequences were removed, as were lower-count sequences one edit away from another. On the basis of fitting two negative binomial distributions, barcode sub-clusters with fewer than 20% of the maximum read count were discarded. The raw public data were reprocessed by TCRdb itself: fastp quality trimming at Q25, MiXCR clonotype calling, in-frame beta chains only. Rows are unified per CDR3 protein, each entry keeping the most common DNA and genes. These V and J calls are TCRdb output, not the study's own analysis. For this sample there are 20,000 or so distinct CDR3 sequences; 20% to 25% appear just once. 6% to 7% of the sample goes to the ten largest clones.

Naive CD8 T cells were FACS-sorted as CD8+CD4-CCR7+CD45RA+ on a BD FACSAria II into RLT Plus buffer. To compare sensitivity, a portion of the naive CD8 T cell RNA was divided evenly between MIDCIRS and a Smart-seq2-style 5'RACE protocol. Enrichment of CD8 T cells was done with RosetteSep CD8+ T Cell Enrichment Cocktail plus Ficoll-Paque, and ACK red cell lysis came afterward. The CDR3 has 15 amino acids, counting the end cysteine and phenylalanine. Only the CDR3 DNA is retained, 45 bases long and in frame from the first base. Looking up the germline V gene (reference sequence) yields CDR1 MNHEY and CDR2 SMNVEV. Trimming removed 3 bases from V and 5 bases from J; the gene matches leave 7 bases unexplained.

Sequenced: naive CD8+ T cells from blood, with Jurkat cell RNA spiked in. The sample's cell subset or site, from its label and the paper: FACS-sorted CD8+CD4-CCR7+CD45RA+ naive T cells. The sequence joins TRBV27 to TRBJ2-3; 8 junctional bases match TRBD2. The receptor was derived from a human donor in good health. Some libraries in this study had Jurkat cell RNA spiked in. The CDR3 region has the sequence CASSFSGGPIDTQYF. The bases are TGTGCCAGCAGTTTCTCGGGAGGGCCAATAGATACGCAGTATTTT.